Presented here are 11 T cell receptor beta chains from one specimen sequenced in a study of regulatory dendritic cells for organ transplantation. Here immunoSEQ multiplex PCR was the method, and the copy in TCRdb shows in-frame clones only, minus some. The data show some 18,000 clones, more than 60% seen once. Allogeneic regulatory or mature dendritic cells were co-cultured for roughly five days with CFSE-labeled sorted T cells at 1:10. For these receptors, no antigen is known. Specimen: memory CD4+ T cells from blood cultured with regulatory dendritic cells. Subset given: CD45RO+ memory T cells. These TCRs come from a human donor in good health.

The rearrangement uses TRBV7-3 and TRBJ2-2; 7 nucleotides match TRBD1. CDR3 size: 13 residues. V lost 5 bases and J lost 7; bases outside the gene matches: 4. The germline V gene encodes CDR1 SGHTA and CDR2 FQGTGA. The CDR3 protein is CASSIQGYGELFF. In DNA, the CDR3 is TGTGCCAGCAGCATACAGGGGTACGGGGAGCTGTTTTTT.

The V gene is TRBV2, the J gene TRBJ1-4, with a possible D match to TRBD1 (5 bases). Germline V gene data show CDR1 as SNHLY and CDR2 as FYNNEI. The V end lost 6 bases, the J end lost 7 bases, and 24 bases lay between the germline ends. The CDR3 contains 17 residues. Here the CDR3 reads CASRQQGSWGETEKLFF. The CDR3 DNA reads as TGTGCCAGCAGACAGCAGGGTTCTTGGGGAGAAACTGAAAAACTGTTTTTT.

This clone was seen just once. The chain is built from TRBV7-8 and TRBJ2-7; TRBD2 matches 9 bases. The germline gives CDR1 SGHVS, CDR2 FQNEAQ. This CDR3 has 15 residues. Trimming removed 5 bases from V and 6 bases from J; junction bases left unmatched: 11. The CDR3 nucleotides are TGTGCCAGCAGCACGGAGAGGGTAGCGGGAGCCGAGCAGTACTTC. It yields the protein CASSTERVAGAEQYF.

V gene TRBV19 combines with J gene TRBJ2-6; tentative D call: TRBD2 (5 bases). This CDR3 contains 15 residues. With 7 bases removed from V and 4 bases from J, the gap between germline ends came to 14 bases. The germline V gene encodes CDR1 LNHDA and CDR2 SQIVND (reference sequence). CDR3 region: CASKADPGGANVLTF. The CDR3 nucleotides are TGTGCCAGTAAGGCCGACCCGGGGGGGGCCAACGTCCTGACTTTC.

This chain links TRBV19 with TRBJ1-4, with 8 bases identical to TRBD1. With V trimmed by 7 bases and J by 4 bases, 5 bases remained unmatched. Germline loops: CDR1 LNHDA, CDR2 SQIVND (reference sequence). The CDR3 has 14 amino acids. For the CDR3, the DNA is TGTGCCAGTACGGGGACAGGATATAATGAAAAACTGTTTTTT. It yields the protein CASTGTGYNEKLFF.

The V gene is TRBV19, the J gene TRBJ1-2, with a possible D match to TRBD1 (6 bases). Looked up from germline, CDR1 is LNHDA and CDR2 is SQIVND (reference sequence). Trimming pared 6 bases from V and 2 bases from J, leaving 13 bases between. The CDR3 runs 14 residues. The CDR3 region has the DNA TGTGCCAGTAGATCGGACAGACTGAACTATGGCTACACCTTC. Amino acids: CASRSDRLNYGYTF.

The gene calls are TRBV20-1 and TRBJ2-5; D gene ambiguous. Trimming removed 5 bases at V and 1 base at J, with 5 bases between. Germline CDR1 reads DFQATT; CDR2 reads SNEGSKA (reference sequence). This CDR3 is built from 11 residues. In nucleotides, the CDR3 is TGCAGTGCTCAGACCCAAGAGACCCAGTACTTC. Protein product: CSAQTQETQYF.

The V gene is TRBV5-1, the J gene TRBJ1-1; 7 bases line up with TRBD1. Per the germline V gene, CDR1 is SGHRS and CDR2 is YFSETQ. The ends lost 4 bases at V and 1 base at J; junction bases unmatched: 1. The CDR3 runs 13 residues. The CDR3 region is CASSRDRNTEAFF. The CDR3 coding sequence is TGCGCCAGCAGCAGGGACAGGAACACTGAAGCTTTCTTT.

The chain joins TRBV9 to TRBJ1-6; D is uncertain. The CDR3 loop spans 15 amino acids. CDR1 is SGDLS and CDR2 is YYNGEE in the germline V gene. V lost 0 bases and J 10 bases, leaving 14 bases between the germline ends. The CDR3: CASSVDGRVGSPLHF. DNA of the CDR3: TGTGCCAGCAGCGTAGACGGTAGGGTCGGCTCACCCCTCCACTTT.

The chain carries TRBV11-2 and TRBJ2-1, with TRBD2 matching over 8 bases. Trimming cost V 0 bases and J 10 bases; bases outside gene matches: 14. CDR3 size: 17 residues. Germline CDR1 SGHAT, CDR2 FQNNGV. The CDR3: CASSLEPGLVLLGEQFF. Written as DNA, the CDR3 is TGTGCCAGCAGCTTAGAACCGGGACTAGTTCTCTTGGGCGAGCAGTTCTTC. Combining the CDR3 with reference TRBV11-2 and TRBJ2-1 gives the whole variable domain EAGVAQSPRYKIIEKRQSVAFWCNPISGHATLYWYQQILGQGPKLLIQFQNNGVVDDSQLPKDRFSAERLKGVDSTLKIQPAKLEDSAVYLCASSLEPGLVLLGEQFFGPGTRLTVL.

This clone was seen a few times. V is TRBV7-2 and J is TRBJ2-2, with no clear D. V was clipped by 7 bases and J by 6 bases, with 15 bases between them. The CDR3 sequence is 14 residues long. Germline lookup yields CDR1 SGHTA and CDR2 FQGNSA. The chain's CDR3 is CASNMGVSPGELFF. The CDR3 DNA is TGTGCCAGCAACATGGGTGTGTCGCCCGGGGAGCTGTTTTTT. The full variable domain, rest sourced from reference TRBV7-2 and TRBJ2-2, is GAGVSQSPSNKVTEKGKDVELRCDPISGHTALYWYRQSLGQGLEFLIYFQGNSAPDKSGLPSDRFSAERTGGSVSTLTIQRTQQEDSAVYLCASNMGVSPGELFFGEGSRLTVL.